Shown below are 5 T cell receptor beta chains from a single sample sequenced in a study of blood T cells in healthy people across ages. PCR was performed a second time for roughly 6 to 12 cycles using a sample-barcoded 5' primer and a J-beta primer mix. TCRdb itself ran the 5' RACE reads through MiXCR, one entry per CDR3 protein. This table has about 640,000 distinct CDR3 sequences, roughly 53% appearing once. Sequencing was done on a sample of blood. These receptors were collected from a man aged 55 to 70 in good health.

This clonotype has a single count. J is TRBJ2-7 and V is TRBV4-2; D is perhaps TRBD2 (6 bases). Trimming took off 0 bases at V and 3 bases at J, with 15 bases between the two ends. The CDR3 totals 16 residues. Germline V gene sequence: CDR1 LGHNA, CDR2 YNFKEQ. The CDR3, as DNA: TGTGCCAGCAGCCAAGAATGGGGACTGGGAGACTACGAGCAGTACTTC. Residues: CASSQEWGLGDYEQYF.

The V gene is TRBV6-1, the J gene TRBJ2-7; D is ambiguous. Germline V gives CDR1 MNHNS, CDR2 SASEGT. The CDR3 spans 12 residues. Trimming shortened V by 7 bases and J by 3 bases, and 10 bases separated the two germline ends. The CDR3 is CASMDGVYEQYF. The CDR3 DNA reads as TGTGCCAGCATGGACGGAGTCTACGAGCAGTACTTC.

This clonotype was seen just once. This sequence joins TRBV20-1 and TRBJ2-7; 10 bases align to TRBD1. The CDR3 is 14 residues long. Germline assignment: CDR1 DFQATT and CDR2 SNEGSKA (reference sequence). J lost 2 bases, V lost 6 bases, and 7 bases had no gene match. The CDR3 loop is CSASRDRGTYEQYF. In nucleotides, the CDR3 is TGCAGTGCAAGCCGGGACAGGGGAACCTACGAGCAGTACTTC.

The V call is TRBV6-5, the J call TRBJ2-1, with D unclear. Trimming took 4 bases from V and 5 from J, leaving 12 bases between them. This CDR3 comprises 14 residues. Per germline, CDR1 MNHEY and CDR2 SVGAGI. CDR3 in amino acids: CASSSPVGNNEQFF. The CDR3 DNA reads as TGTGCCAGCAGTTCTCCCGTAGGGAACAATGAGCAGTTCTTC.

V and J are TRBV6-1 and TRBJ2-4; D is uncertain. The length of the CDR3 is 16 residues. Trimming removed 0 bases from V and 1 base from J, with 10 bases in between. The V gene's germline CDR1 is MNHNS and CDR2 SASEGT. The chain's CDR3 is CASSEALGSAKNIQYF. CDR3 sequence (DNA): TGTGCCAGCAGTGAAGCGCTCGGGTCCGCCAAAAACATTCAGTACTTC.